The clone carrying this TCR beta chain was counted a single time. What it binds is not known. This table comes from immunoSEQ multiplex PCR, and its TCRdb copy is limited to in-frame clones, with some not included. The repertoire consists of around 63,000 clones, with approximately 79% occurring once and the leading ten covering approximately 15%. This sample was included in a study of radiotherapy plus CTLA-4 blockade in lung cancer. Trimming shortened V by 5 bases and J by 0 bases, and 7 bases separated the two germline ends. Germline V lookup: CDR1 MNHEY, CDR2 SMNVEV (reference sequence). The CDR3 covers 13 residues. Overall study results and limits: Expansion of tumor-derived TCR clones was observed in blood after radiotherapy plus ipilimumab.

The chain carries TRBV27 and TRBJ1-1; unclear D gene. Here the sequenced sample was peripheral blood, taken from a patient treated with radiotherapy plus ipilimumab. The clonotype was recovered from a human donor with non-small cell lung cancer whose response to radiotherapy plus ipilimumab could not be evaluated. Some clones in this sample may be carry-over from other donors' samples. CDR3 amino acids: CASSLVMNTEAFF. CDR3 bases: TGTGCCAGCAGTCTAGTTATGAACACTGAAGCTTTCTTT.